The text below deals with one TCR beta chain. It lacks a known antigen. One base away there is no much larger clone; base qualities are not given. Libraries were built with the immunoSEQ multiplex PCR assay. For the multiplex PCR, a mixture combining 60 forward primers for TCR Vbeta segments and 13 reverse primers for TCR Jbeta segments was used. The CDR3 region of rearranged TCR beta genes was amplified from genomic DNA with a multiplex PCR assay. The amplified TCR beta libraries were sequenced on the Illumina HiSeq System as 87-base-pair reads. The original methods were these. A later analysis tallied some 79 million unique TCR beta chains across the roughly 610 repertoires, and about 10 million of those chains were shared by two or more donors. To remove PCR and sequencing errors, raw reads were error-corrected and collapsed into unique sequences using a nearest-neighbor algorithm that merged closely related sequences. Alignment of CDR3 sequences to IMGT reference sequences was used to assign V, D and J gene segments. For a sequence to be retained, a match of at least six nucleotides to both a V gene segment and a J gene segment was required. A rearrangement was called productive if the CDR3 had no stop codons and remained in frame with V and J, and every other rearrangement was called non-productive. CDR3 was defined according to IMGT convention as the region running from the second conserved V-encoded cysteine to the conserved J-encoded phenylalanine. The earlier analysis of around 640 of the donors excluded sequences that lacked an unambiguous match to a single V gene segment. In an earlier analysis of 587 of the donors, a V segment was called functional when productive rearrangements were above 56.7%, and segregating when the standard deviation between donors exceeded 5%. A statistical classification framework was built for diagnosing cytomegalovirus status from the catalog of TCR beta chain sequences. In a later analysis, TCR nucleotide sequences were compared against IMGT/GENE-DB human TR gene sequences so that V and J genes could be assigned. In a later analysis, CDR3 sequences and most-parsimonious VDJ recombination scenarios were assigned using the TCRdist pipeline. In a later analysis, each TCR beta chain was defined by its CDR3 amino acid sequence together with its V-gene family, and reads lacking a unique V-gene family were excluded. To address suspected cross-contamination and a sequencing artifact, a later analysis removed 592 highly shared, low-generation-probability nucleotide sequences. For each public chain, a later analysis derived a clonal expansion index from normalized ranks of inferred template counts within each repertoire. In a later analysis, generation probabilities were computed using a VDJ recombination model fitted to out-of-frame rearrangements, and the results were checked against IGoR. In a later analysis, TCR-TCR, TCR-HLA and TCR-CMV co-occurrence was scored with hypergeometric tests, and a repertoire-size bias correction was applied to TCR pairs. In a later analysis, false discovery rates were estimated by permuting HLA or CMV assignments 20 times. In a later analysis, co-occurring TCRs were grouped using DBSCAN, and TCRdist sequence similarity was added for clustering within HLA-allele-positive subsets. Co-occurrence clustering excluded repertoires with fewer than 30,000 or more than 120,000 public chains, plus five with anomalous nucleotide sharing. This is the immuneACCESS table as TCRdb keeps it, with only in-frame sequences that have V and J called. A part of the clones is gone; compared with another copy, unresolved V genes explain less than half, and the rest is unexplained. The DNA was the basis for D and trimming; V, J and clone size are from that table. A total of some 200,000 clones appear in this sample, around 75% of them only once. The ten largest account for roughly 1.9% of the sample.

Trimming leaves V shorter by 3 bases and J shorter by 0 bases, with the junction holding 8 bases beyond the gene matches. The cysteine opens and the phenylalanine closes a CDR3 of 16 amino acids. The DNA shown is the 48-base CDR3, in frame from base 1. According to the germline V gene, CDR1 reads SGHRS and CDR2 reads YFSETQ. The sample belongs to a study of cytomegalovirus exposure and HLA in healthy donors (dated by TCRdb to about 2017). Looking at the study overall: An earlier analysis of under 600 of the donors reported more than 250 Gb of sequence data and around 120 million unique TCR beta sequences from some 180 million T cells. The number of donors typed differed by locus, with about 629-640 for A, B, C, DRB1 and DQB1, roughly 520 for DQA1, approximately 580 for DPA1, and 472 for DPB1. A later genetic analysis used genome-wide SNP genotypes for 398 of the 666 donors, treating that subset as a discovery cohort. An earlier analysis of nearly 600 of the donors applied high-throughput TCR beta sequencing to assess whether each TCR beta V gene segment acted as functional or pseudogenic. Because of strong linkage in the cohort, 4 to 6 DR-DQ haplotypes were treated as single units for association and clustering. Every repertoire in the discovery cohort had been generated on one and the same sequencing platform. Donor age, sex, ethnicity and CMV serostatus were collected together with the repertoire data. On average, over 200,000 unique TCR beta nucleotide sequences were sequenced per donor among some 420 genotyped donors of the cohort, with roughly 18% of those sequences being non-productive. The study was designed to test whether signatures of past pathogen exposure could be identified by cataloging public T cell receptors. The later analysis used no new phenotypic data to find candidate immune exposures, relying instead on TCR beta sequences and their occurrence across donors. High-throughput TCR immunosequencing, statistical association of individual TCRs with disease status, and machine learning were combined to predict cytomegalovirus infection status. An early release covering over 500 HLA-typed donors comprised around 300 gigabases of sequencing data and some 79 million unique TCR sequences. Among the roughly 430 genotyped donors, around 81% belonged to the genetic ancestry cluster associated with self-reported Caucasian donors. A later analysis re-examined previously published TCR beta repertoires from just over 650 donors and added high-resolution HLA genotyping to investigate patterns of TCR occurrence. HLA typing covered class I and class II loci at four-digit resolution. The study used immunosequencing to profile the T cell repertoires of around 600 subjects and linked those repertoires to cytomegalovirus serostatus. A separate validation cohort of approximately 120 different subjects was used in addition to the approximately 610-subject first cohort.

The cohort comprised fewer than 700 healthy bone marrow donors. At the time of sampling, all cohort members were nominally healthy, though unrecorded immune exposures were likely present. The donor tested CMV seronegative and was one of the 352 seronegative cohort members. A peripheral blood sample was collected from each donor, and TCR beta sequencing was performed on peripheral blood mononuclear cells. Genomic DNA extraction from the blood cell samples was performed with the Qiagen DNeasy Blood Extraction Kit. What the authors observed across the whole study: Specific HLA alleles were associated with 15,000 to 20,000 TCR beta sequences at a false discovery rate of 0.05 in a later analysis. It was suggested by the authors that the approach could potentially be generalized to other disease states and immunological phenotypes. Most TCR sequences were observed very rarely across donors, whereas some public TCRs were present in many individuals. In this cohort, only TCR beta chains were sequenced, and detectable features were limited by the absence of alpha or paired-chain data. Roughly uniform sequencing depth across donors was assumed in presence/absence analyses, although this assumption may not hold. A cluster of highly shared sequence variants was judged likely to represent a technical artifact of the sequencing pipeline. The 87-base-pair reads could not distinguish some IMGT-functional V segments, including TRBV6-2 and TRBV6-3, so those segments were excluded. Because counts were too low, approximately 18 rarely observed V segments, including chromosome 9 orphons, were excluded from the earlier analysis of fewer than 650 of the donors. The only immune exposure information available for the cohort was CMV serostatus. Because some donors lacked HLA typing at each locus, the association tests relied only on the typed subset. In an earlier analysis of some 500 of the donors, most TCR beta V segments were observed in productive rearrangements about 90% or about 30% of the time, broadly matching IMGT annotations. In a later analysis, TCR association rates were found to vary across HLA loci, with the most associated TCRs seen for DRB1 alleles and the fewest for HLA-C alleles. In both the original and validation cohorts, the classifier was reported to diagnose cytomegalovirus status with high specificity and sensitivity. According to a later analysis, parvovirus B19, influenza, CMV and Epstein-Barr virus appeared linked to several top co-occurrence clusters. In the study, around 150 TCR beta chains were listed as associated with cytomegalovirus. In a later analysis, HLA-associated TCR beta chains showed more clonal expansion and lower generation probabilities than non-associated chains that were equally common. V-gene and J-gene trimming of TCR beta chains was associated with a missense DCLRE1C variant in a later genetic analysis, and the association was replicated in an independent cohort. When HLA alleles, especially DR and DQ, strongly co-occurred, attributing TCR associations to individual alleles was difficult. Correlated functional status among segregating V segments might be attributable to linkage disequilibrium, but an unknown experimental factor could not be ruled out. In vitro tests confirmed that a few of the cytomegalovirus-associated TCR beta chains recognize cytomegalovirus antigens. A further reported finding was that TCR beta sequences accurately predicted the HLA-A and HLA-B alleles for most subjects in the first cohort. Most CMV-associated TCR beta chains appeared to be HLA-restricted in a later analysis, and the HLA associations seemed to be driven largely by CMV exposure. According to a later genetic analysis, donors in an Asian-associated ancestry cluster had fewer N-insertions in productive TCRs than the roughly 660-donor mean.

This sequence was found in a woman aged 25 to 39 in good health and CMV-seronegative. What was sequenced was PBMCs. The rearrangement joined TRBV5-1 to TRBJ1-1; the central 7 bases match TRBD1. The encoded CDR3 is CASSSTGQSMNTEAFF. The DNA sequence is TGCGCCAGCAGCTCTACGGGACAGAGCATGAACACTGAAGCTTTCTTT.